This entry concerns a single T cell receptor beta chain. No antigen is known for it. Base qualities are not provided; no much larger clone lies one nucleotide away. Including the terminal cysteine and phenylalanine, the CDR3 comprises 12 residues. CDR3 DNA only is kept here, 36 bases in frame from base 1. This sample is part of a study of early T cells in non-severe SARS-CoV-2 infection (dated by TCRdb to about 2021). About the full investigation: Bulk RNA from unsorted whole blood was used for TCR sequencing, so alpha and beta chains could not be paired. General conclusions and limits of the study: VDJdb matching was skewed toward anti-spike CD8 responses and likely underestimated virus-specific expansions by missing private and CD4 specificities.

The study was a case-control design nested within a healthcare worker cohort in London, UK, with weekly nasopharyngeal swab PCR tests and blood sampling. Healthcare workers were enrolled in the week of the UK lockdown, from 23 to 31 March 2020, and were followed every week for up to 16 weeks. The library was generated by 5' RACE. The instrument was a NextSeq 500. Unique molecular identifiers were attached to individual cDNA molecules in the TCR library protocol so that sequencing error and PCR bias could be corrected. Both TCR alpha and beta chains were sequenced, and tight co-correlation was observed between alpha and beta sequence abundances in each sample. The paper's processing steps were these. Decombinator V4 was used to annotate TCR sequences for V gene, J gene and CDR3. Expanded TCRs were defined as changing significantly between any two time points under a Poisson model with p below 0.0001. Abundances of TCRs were expressed as counts per million after normalisation to the total number of TCRs sequenced in each sample. MAIT TCRs were defined by TRAV1-2 paired with TRAJ12, TRAJ20 or TRAJ33, and iNKT TCRs by TRAV10 paired with TRAJ18. VDJdb, accessed 1 November 2021, was searched for CMV, EBV and SARS-CoV-2 annotated TCRs, with TCRs annotated for multiple antigens excluded. TCRdb trimmed the raw reads at Q25, called clones with MiXCR and kept productive beta chains. Here each entry gathers all rows of one CDR3 protein and keeps the most common genes and DNA. The authors' filters were not applied to this entry. The sample table contains around 57,000 distinct CDR3 sequences; only one count was recorded for less than 14% of them. 1.7% of the sample is taken by the ten largest.

The clonotype was recovered from an adult who was a healthcare worker with PCR-confirmed SARS-CoV-2 infection or an uninfected control (not recorded which). The chain links TRBV21-1 with TRBJ2-7; the D call TRBD1 from the table was never checked on the DNA. TRBV21-1 is termed a pseudogene. Sequenced sample: whole blood. The sequenced DNA is TGTGCCAGGGCCCCAGCGCTGTACGAGCAGTACTTC. Its amino acids are CARAPALYEQYF.